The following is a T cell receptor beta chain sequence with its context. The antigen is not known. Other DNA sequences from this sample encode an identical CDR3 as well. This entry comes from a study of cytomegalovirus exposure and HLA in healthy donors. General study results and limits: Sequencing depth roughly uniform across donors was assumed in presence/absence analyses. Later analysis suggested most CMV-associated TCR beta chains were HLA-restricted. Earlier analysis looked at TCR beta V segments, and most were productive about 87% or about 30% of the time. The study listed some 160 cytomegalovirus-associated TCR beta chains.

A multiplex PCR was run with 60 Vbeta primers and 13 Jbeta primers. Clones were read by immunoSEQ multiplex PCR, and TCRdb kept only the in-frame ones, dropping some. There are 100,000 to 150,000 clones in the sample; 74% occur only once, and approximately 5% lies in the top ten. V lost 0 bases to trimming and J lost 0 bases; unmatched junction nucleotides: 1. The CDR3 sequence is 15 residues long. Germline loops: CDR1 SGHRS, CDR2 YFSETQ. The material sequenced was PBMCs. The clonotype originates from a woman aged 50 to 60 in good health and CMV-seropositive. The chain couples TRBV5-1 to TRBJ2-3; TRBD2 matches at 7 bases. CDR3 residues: CASSLVGLSTDTQYF. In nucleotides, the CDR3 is TGCGCCAGCAGCTTGGTGGGACTAAGCACAGATACGCAGTATTTT.